These T cell receptor beta chains were read from a single sample in a study of T cell repertoires in cytomegalovirus infection. Using its own MiXCR run on the reads, TCRdb lists one record per CDR3 protein. Of some 350,000 distinct CDR3 sequences in the sample, over 15% are singletons; the top ten hold roughly 8.7%. The sequencing input was PBMCs. These receptors all stem from a human donor in good health (CMV status not recorded). Some clones in this sample may be carry-over from other donors' samples. The CDR3 runs from the conserved cysteine through the conserved F or W. The order of the fields is V gene, J gene, clone size, D gene, CDR3 DNA, CDR3 protein. The D gene is left open where the match is weak. Size tells how often a clone was seen (once, few, many) or the class of an expanded clone, and some rows leave it out.

TRBV6-2/TRBV6-3,TRBJ1-2,many,TRBD1,TGTGCCAGCAGTTCAACCGGGACAGACAACTATGGCTACACCTTC,CASSSTGTDNYGYTF
TRBV2,TRBJ1-2,.,.,TGTGCCAGCACAACCATGGTTACAAGGGGCTATGGCTACACCTTC,CASTTMVTRGYGYTF
TRBV7-2,TRBJ2-1,many,TRBD2,TGTGCCAGCAGCTTAGCTAGCGGGAATGAGCAGTTCTTC,CASSLASGNEQFF
TRBV7-2,TRBJ2-7,many,.,TGTGCCAGCAGCCTCCGGGACCATCGATACGAGCAGTACTTC,CASSLRDHRYEQYF
TRBV28,TRBJ1-2,.,.,TGTGCCAGCTACAACAGGGCTAACTATGGCTACACCTTC,CASYNRANYGYTF
TRBV24-1,TRBJ2-7,.,.,TGTGCCACCAGTGCCCCGGGGTTGGGCGGAAACTACGAGCAGTACTTC,CATSAPGLGGNYEQYF
TRBV15,TRBJ2-6,.,.,TGTGCCACCAGCAGAGATAGTGACAGGGAGGATTATGGGGCCAACGTCCTGACTTTC,CATSRDSDREDYGANVLTF
TRBV15,TRBJ2-1,few,TRBD2,TGTGCCACCAGCAGAGATTCGCGACTAGCGGCCCTCCCCCGGCTCTTC,CATSRDSRLAALPRLF
TRBV3-1,TRBJ2-1,.,TRBD2,TGTGCCAGCAGCCAAGCGGGGGGGCGGTTGTCCTACAATGAGCAGTTCTTC,CASSQAGGRLSYNEQFF
TRBV7-2,TRBJ2-5,many,.,TGTGCCAGCAGCTCCCAAGGGCCAGAGACCCAGTACTTC,CASSSQGPETQYF
TRBV7-2,TRBJ1-3,many,TRBD1,TGTGCCAGCAGCTACAGGGGTCGGGAGCTAAACACCATATATTTT,CASSYRGRELNTIYF
TRBV19,TRBJ1-2,many,.,TGTGCCAGTAGTCATATTGGGAATCACTATGGCTACACCTTC,CASSHIGNHYGYTF
TRBV7-2,TRBJ2-3,many,.,TGTGCCAGCCACCTCCTCAGCGGTAACACAGATACGCAGTATTTT,CASHLLSGNTDTQYF
TRBV19,TRBJ2-1,few,TRBD2,TGTGCCAGTAGTATTGCACTAGCGGGAGTAAATGAGCAGTTCTTC,CASSIALAGVNEQFF
TRBV4-1,TRBJ2-3,.,.,TGCGCCAGCAGCCAAACGGGCCTGACCGGGGATACGCAGTATTTT,CASSQTGLTGDTQYF
TRBV7-2,TRBJ2-3,many,.,TGTGCCAGCAGCTTAGCGGTCCCAGATACGCAGTATTTT,CASSLAVPDTQYF
TRBV7-2,TRBJ2-3,.,TRBD2,TGTGCCCGCAGCTTACTGGCGATAGCGGGAGCTTACGATACGCAGTATTTT,CARSLLAIAGAYDTQYF
TRBV7-2,TRBJ2-3,few,.,TGTGCCAGCAGCTGGCTATATACGCAGTATTTT,CASSWLYTQYF
TRBV5-4,TRBJ1-1,few,.,TGTGCCAGCGGAGAAGGAATGAACACTGAAGCTTTCTTT,CASGEGMNTEAFF
TRBV2,TRBJ1-2,.,.,TGTGCCAGCAGTGGTTTGTCAGTTAACTATGGCTACACCTTC,CASSGLSVNYGYTF